The 30 T cell receptor beta chains listed next were all sequenced from one sample in a study of glioma-infiltrating T cells after dendritic cell vaccination. Repertoires were generated with immunoSEQ multiplex PCR, while TCRdb's copy carries only in-frame clones and drops some. Of about 90,000 clones listed, 83% are singletons. Time point noted: after dendritic cell vaccination, including at tumor progression/relapse. The material sequenced was blood, taken after dendritic cell vaccination. These receptors were taken from a human donor with glioblastoma.

This chain links TRBV19 with TRBJ2-2; TRBD1 matches 10 bases. Germline CDR1 reads LNHDA; CDR2 reads SQIVND (reference sequence). The trim removed 11 bases at V and 5 bases at J, leaving 8 bases unmatched. CDR3 length: 14 residues. DNA for the CDR3: TGTGCCGGTATTGACAGGGGGCGAACCGGGGAGCTGTTTTTT. It is translated as CAGIDRGRTGELFF.

The chain couples TRBV6-1 to TRBJ1-4, with D tentatively TRBD1 (5 bases). CDR3 size: 14 residues. Germline CDR1 reads MNHNS; CDR2 reads SASEGT. V dropped 6 bases and J dropped 7 bases, with 15 bases sitting between them. The CDR3 protein is CASRSGLEGEKLFF. The CDR3 nucleotides are TGTGCCAGCAGATCGGGACTTGAGGGTGAAAAACTGTTTTTT.

This clone showed up just once. The chain links TRBV7-8 to TRBJ2-7; weak D call: TRBD2 (5 bases). V lost 0 bases to trimming and J lost 2 bases, with 11 bases between them. Germline CDR1 reads SGHVS; CDR2 reads FQNEAQ. The CDR3 loop spans 15 amino acids. The CDR3 region has the DNA TGTGCCAGCAGCTTAGCGCCGGGGATGGCCTACGAGCAGTACTTC. Amino acids: CASSLAPGMAYEQYF.

This clone was counted only a few times. This sequence joins TRBV2 and TRBJ2-2, with no clear D. The germline CDR1 and CDR2 sequences are SNHLY and FYNNEI. V lost 4 bases and J 5 bases, leaving 5 bases between the germline ends. The CDR3 runs to 12 residues. For the CDR3, the DNA is TGTGCCAGCAGTGGAGGTACCGGGGAGCTGTTTTTT. This gives the protein CASSGGTGELFF.

This clone has more than one count but fewer than ten. J is TRBJ1-1 and V is TRBV4-3; possibly TRBD1 for D (5 bases). The V gene's germline CDR1 is LGHNA and CDR2 YSLEER. The CDR3 contains 16 residues. Trimming stripped 4 bases from V and 0 bases from J, with 15 bases between. The CDR3 DNA sequence: TGCGCCAGCAGCCCGGGAGTGGGACGGATGAACACTGAAGCTTTCTTT. This sequence encodes CASSPGVGRMNTEAFF.

V is TRBV5-1 and J is TRBJ2-3, with D perhaps TRBD1 (6 bases). In germline, CDR1 is SGHRS, CDR2 YFSETQ. The CDR3 totals 13 residues. V lost 4 bases and J 3 bases, leaving 9 bases between the germline ends. The CDR3 bases are TGCGCCAGCAGCAATAGGGGGACAGATACGCAGTATTTT. Its translation is CASSNRGTDTQYF. The full variable domain, with the rest looked up from reference TRBV5-1 and TRBJ2-3, is KAGVTQTPRYLIKTRGQQVTLSCSPISGHRSVSWYQQTPGQGLQFLFEYFSETQRNKGNFPGRFSGRQFSNSRSEMNVSTLELGDSALYLCASSNRGTDTQYFGPGTRLTVL.

This sequence joins TRBV7-3 and TRBJ2-5, with D perhaps TRBD2 (6 bases). The CDR3 covers 13 residues. V gave up 4 bases and J gave up 5 bases, with 11 bases separating them. Germline V gives CDR1 SGHTA, CDR2 FQGTGA. DNA for the CDR3: TGTGCCAGCAGCTCTCTAGCGTCGGAGACCCAGTACTTC. This sequence encodes CASSSLASETQYF.

The rearrangement links TRBV7-2 to TRBJ2-7, with D possibly being TRBD1 (6 bases). Germline V gives CDR1 SGHTA, CDR2 FQGNSA. The V and J ends lost 5 bases and 7 bases respectively, with 18 bases between them. The CDR3 is made up of 14 amino acids. This CDR3 reads CASSPYQGLGEQYF. Here the CDR3 DNA reads TGTGCCAGCAGCCCATACCAGGGGTTGGGAGAGCAGTACTTC. Full variable domain (missing parts from reference TRBV7-2 and TRBJ2-7): GAGVSQSPSNKVTEKGKDVELRCDPISGHTALYWYRQSLGQGLEFLIYFQGNSAPDKSGLPSDRFSAERTGGSVSTLTIQRTQQEDSAVYLCASSPYQGLGEQYFGPGTRLTVT.

V usage is TRBV2 and J usage is TRBJ2-7, with TRBD1 identical over 7 bases. With V trimmed by 11 bases and J by 2 bases, 12 bases remained unmatched. There are 14 residues in the CDR3. The germline V gene has CDR1 SNHLY and CDR2 FYNNEI. The DNA for the CDR3 is TGTGCCGGAAAAAGGGGGCCCAATGCCTACGAGCAGTACTTC. It yields the protein CAGKRGPNAYEQYF. The whole variable domain, remainder taken from reference TRBV2 and TRBJ2-7, is EPEVTQTPSHQVTQMGQEVILRCVPISNHLYFYWYRQILGQKVEFLVSFYNNEISEKSEIFDDQFSVERPDGSNFTLKIRSTKLEDSAMYFCAGKRGPNAYEQYFGPGTRLTVT.

The chain uses TRBV5-1 and TRBJ2-1; 8 bases are a match to TRBD2. The CDR3 has 17 residues. After removal of 5 bases from V and 0 bases from J, the junction contained 10 bases not matched to a gene. Germline V CDR1 and CDR2: SGHRS, YFSETQ. The CDR3 is CASRRYSGGASYNEQFF. The CDR3 nucleotides are TGCGCCAGCAGACGGTACTCGGGGGGGGCCTCCTACAATGAGCAGTTCTTC.

The chain recombines TRBV11-2 with TRBJ1-2; maybe TRBD1 (5 bases). Trimming cost V 5 bases and J 4 bases, with 17 bases left between them. The CDR3 is made up of 15 amino acids. The V gene's germline CDR1 is SGHAT and CDR2 FQNNGV. CDR3 region: CASSGRWGVSYGYTF. CDR3 bases: TGTGCCAGCAGCGGTCGTTGGGGCGTAAGCTATGGCTACACCTTC.

The chain has TRBV4-3 and TRBJ2-5, with D possibly TRBD1 on 6 matching bases. Trimming cost V 0 bases and J 5 bases, with 13 bases left between them. This CDR3 is 15 amino acids long. CDR1 and CDR2 (germline): LGHNA, YSLEER. CDR3 DNA sequence: TGCGCCAGCAGCCAAGATTCACAGGGCTGGGAGACCCAGTACTTC. This gives the protein CASSQDSQGWETQYF.

This chain uses TRBV23-1 with TRBJ2-7; D gene unclear. TRBV23-1 is filed as an ORF, its function uncertain. V gave up 6 bases and J gave up 3 bases, with 6 bases separating them. There are 11 residues in the CDR3. The CDR3 is CASRHSYEQYF. CDR3 nucleotide sequence: TGCGCCAGCAGACACAGCTACGAGCAGTACTTC.

This clone occurred once. The genes are TRBV2 and TRBJ1-1; D ambiguous. This CDR3 has 15 amino acids. Trimming pared 0 bases from V and 1 base from J, leaving 9 bases between. In germline, CDR1 is SNHLY, CDR2 FYNNEI. The CDR3 sequence is CASSEAIAENTEAFF. The CDR3, as DNA: TGTGCCAGCAGTGAAGCGATCGCGGAGAACACTGAAGCTTTCTTT.

The chain joins TRBV2 to TRBJ2-7; perhaps TRBD1 as D (6 bases). The germline V gene has CDR1 SNHLY and CDR2 FYNNEI. This CDR3 is built from 14 residues. With 7 bases removed from V and 0 bases from J, the gap between germline ends came to 13 bases. For the CDR3, the DNA is TGTGCCAGCATTCGGACAGCCAGCTCCTACGAGCAGTACTTC. Translating it yields CASIRTASSYEQYF.

The chain couples TRBV2 to TRBJ1-1; tentatively, D is TRBD1 (5 bases). Germline assignment: CDR1 SNHLY and CDR2 FYNNEI. The CDR3 contains 10 residues. CDR3 sequence reads: CAGAVIEAFF. For the CDR3, the DNA is TGTGCAGGGGCGGTAATTGAAGCTTTCTTT. The full variable domain, with the rest looked up from reference TRBV2 and TRBJ1-1, is EPEVTQTPSHQVTQMGQEVILRCVPISNHLYFYWYRQILGQKVEFLVSFYNNEISEKSEIFDDQFSVERPDGSNFTLKIRSTKLEDSAMYFCAGAVIEAFFGQGTRLTVV.

The rearrangement uses TRBV4-1 and TRBJ2-3, with TRBD2 matching 9 bases. The germline CDR1 and CDR2 sequences are MGHRA and YSYEKL. CDR3 length: 15 amino acids. Unmatched junction bases numbered 4, after V lost 4 bases and J lost 2 bases. The CDR3 region has the DNA TGCGCCAGCAGCCTGTCTAGCGGGGACACAGATACGCAGTATTTT. Its translation: CASSLSSGDTDTQYF.

The chain combines TRBV7-2 with TRBJ2-2, with D uncertain. CDR3 size: 17 residues. Trimming took 0 bases from V and 1 from J, leaving 12 bases between them. Looked up from germline, CDR1 is SGHTA and CDR2 is FQGNSA. CDR3 bases: TGTGCCAGCAGCTTAGCGCGAAATAGATTGAACACCGGGGAGCTGTTTTTT. Translation: CASSLARNRLNTGELFF. The full variable domain, in which reference TRBV7-2 and TRBJ2-2 provide the parts outside the CDR3, is GAGVSQSPSNKVTEKGKDVELRCDPISGHTALYWYRQSLGQGLEFLIYFQGNSAPDKSGLPSDRFSAERTGGSVSTLTIQRTQQEDSAVYLCASSLARNRLNTGELFFGEGSRLTVL.

This chain links TRBV6-5 with TRBJ1-5; 11 bases fit TRBD1. J gave up 6 bases and V 4 bases, and 5 bases lay outside the gene matches. Germline CDR1 MNHEY, CDR2 SVGAGI. The CDR3 sequence is 15 residues long. The CDR3 coding sequence is TGTGCCAGCAGTTTGGGACAGGGGGTAGGTCAGCCCCAGCATTTT. This codes for CASSLGQGVGQPQHF.

The J gene is TRBJ1-2, the V gene TRBV7-9; D is ambiguous. Trimming pared 0 bases from V and 4 bases from J, leaving 3 bases between. This CDR3 has 12 amino acids. CDR1 is SEHNR and CDR2 is FQNEAQ in the germline V gene (reference sequence). The CDR3 is CASSLAAYGYTF. In nucleotides, the CDR3 is TGTGCCAGCAGCTTAGCGGCCTATGGCTACACCTTC.

The chain is built from TRBV6-4 and TRBJ2-6; 7 nucleotides match TRBD1. After removal of 8 bases from V and 4 bases from J, the junction contained 5 bases not matched to a gene. Looked up from germline, CDR1 is MRHNA and CDR2 is SNTAGT. The CDR3 has 14 residues. CDR3 DNA sequence: TGTGCCAGCTCAGGGGGATCGGGGGCCAACGTCCTGACTTTC. This encodes CASSGGSGANVLTF.

This CDR3 reads CASSTPGQGAYEQYF. The DNA of the CDR3 is TGTGCCAGCAGTACACCGGGACAGGGGGCCTACGAGCAGTACTTC. This sequence joins TRBV5-5 and TRBJ2-7, with 11 bases that match TRBD1. V shed 5 bases and J 2 bases; nucleotides not matched to a gene: 6. The CDR3 has 15 amino acids. Germline CDR1 reads SGHKS; CDR2 reads YYEKEE (reference sequence).

The rearrangement uses TRBV7-2 and TRBJ1-3; D might be TRBD1 (5 bases). Trimming took off 2 bases at V and 4 bases at J, with 18 bases between the two ends. This CDR3 contains 17 residues. Per germline, CDR1 SGHTA and CDR2 FQGNSA. CDR3 bases: TGTGCCAGCAGCTTAAACATGGCAGGGCCCCTCGGAAACACCATATATTTT. This translates into CASSLNMAGPLGNTIYF.

In its sample, this clone was seen a few times. V gene TRBV2 combines with J gene TRBJ1-4; D not resolved. This CDR3 region has 12 residues. The germline V gene encodes CDR1 SNHLY and CDR2 FYNNEI. V lost 5 bases to trimming and J lost 8 bases, with 9 bases between them. The DNA for the CDR3 is TGTGCCAGCAGTAGTACAGAGGAAAAACTGTTTTTT. Amino acid sequence: CASSSTEEKLFF. The complete variable domain, with remaining parts taken from reference TRBV2 and TRBJ1-4, reads EPEVTQTPSHQVTQMGQEVILRCVPISNHLYFYWYRQILGQKVEFLVSFYNNEISEKSEIFDDQFSVERPDGSNFTLKIRSTKLEDSAMYFCASSSTEEKLFFGSGTQLSVL.

The gene calls are TRBV19 and TRBJ1-2; D is ambiguous. The CDR3 length is 13 residues. Germline V gives CDR1 LNHDA, CDR2 SQIVND (reference sequence). Trimming pared 0 bases from V and 4 bases from J, leaving 6 bases between. The CDR3 loop reads CASSIERSYGYTF. CDR3 in DNA: TGTGCCAGTAGTATAGAGAGAAGCTATGGCTACACCTTC.

This sequence joins TRBV25-1 and TRBJ2-5; 11 bases map to TRBD2. The V segment lost 6 bases and the J segment 3 bases; nucleotides outside the gene matches: 9. Germline CDR1 is MGHDK and CDR2 is SYGVNS. This CDR3 is 16 amino acids long. The CDR3 here is CASSPFSGGAKETQYF. The CDR3 DNA reads TGTGCCAGCAGCCCTTTTAGCGGGGGGGCCAAAGAGACCCAGTACTTC.

The chain employs TRBV9 and TRBJ1-2; tentatively, D is TRBD1 (6 bases). The V gene lost 0 bases and the J gene lost 4 bases, with 10 bases spanning the gap. This CDR3 has 14 residues. The germline gives CDR1 SGDLS, CDR2 YYNGEE. The DNA of the CDR3 is TGTGCCAGCAGCGTAGGGGGGCTGGGCTATGGCTACACCTTC. This translates into CASSVGGLGYGYTF. Filled out from reference TRBV9 and TRBJ1-2, the complete variable domain reads DSGVTQTPKHLITATGQRVTLRCSPRSGDLSVYWYQQSLDQGLQFLIQYYNGEERAKGNILERFSAQQFPDLHSELNLSSLELGDSALYFCASSVGGLGYGYTFGSGTRLTVV.

This chain joins TRBV30 and TRBJ2-1, with 7 nucleotides matching TRBD1. The CDR3 totals 15 residues. J lost 4 bases, V lost 5 bases, and 11 bases had no gene match. Looked up from germline, CDR1 is GTSNPN and CDR2 is SVGIG (reference sequence). The CDR3 spells CAWGADRVQYNEQFF. The CDR3 DNA follows: TGTGCCTGGGGGGCTGACAGGGTCCAGTACAATGAGCAGTTCTTC.

In this sample, this clone turned up once. The chain recombines TRBV30 with TRBJ2-1; 8 nucleotides match TRBD2. V lost 6 bases and J lost 7; bases outside the gene matches: 11. The CDR3 has 14 amino acids. CDR1 GTSNPN and CDR2 SVGIG come from the germline V gene (reference sequence). The CDR3 here is CACGAGAWLNEQFF. The CDR3 nucleotides are TGTGCCTGTGGAGCGGGGGCTTGGTTGAATGAGCAGTTCTTC. The whole variable domain, remainder taken from reference TRBV30 and TRBJ2-1, is SQTIHQWPATLVQPVGSPLSLECTVEGTSNPNLYWYRQAAGRGLQLLFYSVGIGQISSEVPQNLSASRPQDRQFILSSKKLLLSDSGFYLCACGAGAWLNEQFFGPGTRLTVL.

The rearrangement links TRBV2 to TRBJ1-6, with 9 positions matching TRBD1. Germline V CDR1 and CDR2: SNHLY, FYNNEI. The CDR3 length is 15 residues. Trimming took 2 bases from V and 9 from J; bases not matched to a gene: 5. CDR3 loop: CASSEWGTGSSPLHF. CDR3 coding DNA: TGTGCCAGCAGTGAATGGGGGACAGGGAGTTCACCCCTCCACTTT.